This entry lists 11 T cell receptor beta chains sequenced from one sample in a study of OX40 agonist ivuxolimab in advanced cancers. Sequenced by immunoSEQ multiplex PCR; TCRdb stores in-frame clones only, minus some. The data hold tens of thousands of clones, with 74% observed a single time. The specimen was CD4+ or CD8+ T cells sorted from blood, collected in a trial of the OX40 agonist ivuxolimab. These receptors were obtained from an adult with an advanced solid tumor such as melanoma, head and neck, liver or kidney cancer.

This clone has just a few counts. V and J are TRBV4-2 and TRBJ2-6; perhaps TRBD1 as D (6 bases). Germline V lookup: CDR1 LGHNA, CDR2 YNFKEQ. There are 16 residues in the CDR3. V was cut by 2 bases and J by 4 bases, with 12 bases left in between. CDR3 coding DNA: TGTGCCAGCAGCCAAACCTACAGGGAGGGGGCCAACGTCCTGACTTTC. It specifies CASSQTYREGANVLTF.

The chain uses TRBV18 and TRBJ2-7; 8 bases agree with TRBD1. This CDR3 contains 14 residues. In germline, CDR1 is KGHSH, CDR2 LQKENI. Trimming cost V 3 bases and J 1 base; bases outside gene matches: 2. In DNA, the CDR3 is TGTGCCAGCTCACCGGACAGGGCATCCTACGAGCAGTACTTC. It yields the protein CASSPDRASYEQYF.

This clone has a single count. V and J are TRBV5-1 and TRBJ1-2, with 7 bases matching TRBD1. The ends lost 1 base at V and 4 bases at J; junction bases unmatched: 4. CDR1 SGHRS and CDR2 YFSETQ come from the germline V gene. This CDR3 has 14 residues. In DNA form, the CDR3 reads TGCGCCAGCAGCTTGCCGGGACAGCCCTATGGCTACACCTTC. Protein sequence: CASSLPGQPYGYTF. Full variable domain (outside the CDR3, taken from reference TRBV5-1 and TRBJ1-2): KAGVTQTPRYLIKTRGQQVTLSCSPISGHRSVSWYQQTPGQGLQFLFEYFSETQRNKGNFPGRFSGRQFSNSRSEMNVSTLELGDSALYLCASSLPGQPYGYTFGSGTRLTVV.

V usage is TRBV6-5 and J usage is TRBJ1-1; TRBD1 is a possible D gene (5 bases). The germline gives CDR1 MNHEY, CDR2 SVGAGI. The CDR3 consists of 16 residues. V lost 2 bases and J 4 bases, leaving 17 bases between the germline ends. CDR3 nucleotide sequence: TGTGCCAGCAGTTACAAGAGGGGAAGGGGAAGCACTGAAGCTTTCTTT. It is translated as CASSYKRGRGSTEAFF.

The chain employs TRBV30 and TRBJ1-5; D not resolved. Trimming shortened V by 0 bases and J by 2 bases, and 17 bases separated the two germline ends. Germline CDR1 GTSNPN, CDR2 SVGIG (reference sequence). The CDR3 sequence is 17 residues long. The CDR3 DNA reads as TGTGCCTGGAGTGTACGAGGAAGCGCAAATGGCAATCAGCCCCAGCATTTT. Translating gives CAWSVRGSANGNQPQHF.

The rearrangement joins TRBV10-2 to TRBJ2-5; D is unclear. V gave up 3 bases and J gave up 1 base, with 9 bases separating them. The CDR3 totals 14 residues. Germline assignment: CDR1 WSHSY and CDR2 SAAADI. CDR3 in DNA: TGCGCCAGCAGTGACTTTTACAGCCAAGAGACCCAGTACTTC. Protein product: CASSDFYSQETQYF.

The chain uses TRBV9 and TRBJ1-1; maybe TRBD1 (5 bases). Germline V gene data show CDR1 as SGDLS and CDR2 as YYNGEE. The germline V and J ends were trimmed by 5 bases and 2 bases, with 16 bases remaining between them. The CDR3 contains 15 residues. The CDR3 bases are TGTGCCAGCAGTAGGGGAGAGGAATTTAACACTGAAGCTTTCTTT. Its translation: CASSRGEEFNTEAFF.

The chain recombines TRBV21-1 with TRBJ1-1; no DNA check was done on the table's D call, TRBD1. TRBV21-1 is shown as a pseudogene. The CDR3 consists of 16 residues. The DNA for the CDR3 is TGTGCCAGCAGCAAAGGAGGGGGACAGGAGGGGACTGAAGCTTTCTTT. Translated, it gives CASSKGGGQEGTEAFF.

The CDR3 here is CASSLTHEQYF. In nucleotides, the CDR3 is TGTGCCAGCAGCTTAACCCACGAGCAGTACTTC. The chain combines TRBV11-2 with TRBJ2-7; D not resolved. Germline-derived CDR1 and CDR2 are SGHAT and FQNNGV. The CDR3 is 11 amino acids. Between the trimmed V and J ends, which lost 2 bases and 5 bases, there was a span of 4 bases.

This clone has just a few counts. The gene calls are TRBV6-5 and TRBJ1-2, with D possibly matching TRBD1 (5 bases). V gave up 5 bases and J gave up 5 bases, with 6 bases separating them. The CDR3 covers 11 residues. CDR1 is MNHEY and CDR2 is SVGAGI in the germline V gene. The DNA of the CDR3 is TGTGCCAGCAGTGACAGATATGGCTACACCTTC. Amino acids: CASSDRYGYTF.

The chain recombines TRBV19 with TRBJ1-3; 7 bases line up with TRBD1. Germline CDR1 and CDR2: LNHDA and SQIVND (reference sequence). With 2 bases clipped from V and 0 bases from J, the junction kept 4 bases outside the gene matches. The CDR3 spans 16 residues. The CDR3 DNA is TGTGCCAGTAGTATATCGGGACAGATCTCTGGAAACACCATATATTTT. Residues: CASSISGQISGNTIYF.